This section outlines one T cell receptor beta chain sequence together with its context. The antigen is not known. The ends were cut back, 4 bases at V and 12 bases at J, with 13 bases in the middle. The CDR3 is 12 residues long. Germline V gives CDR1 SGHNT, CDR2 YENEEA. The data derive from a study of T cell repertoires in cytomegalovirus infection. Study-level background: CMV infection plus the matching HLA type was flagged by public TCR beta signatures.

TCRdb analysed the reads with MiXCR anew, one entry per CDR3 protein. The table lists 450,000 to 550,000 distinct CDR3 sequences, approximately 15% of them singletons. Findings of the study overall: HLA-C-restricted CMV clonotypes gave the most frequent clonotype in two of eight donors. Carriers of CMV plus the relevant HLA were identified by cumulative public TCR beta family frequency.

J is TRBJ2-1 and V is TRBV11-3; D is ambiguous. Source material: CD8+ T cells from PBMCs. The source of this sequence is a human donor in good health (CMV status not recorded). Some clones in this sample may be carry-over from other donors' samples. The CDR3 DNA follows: TGTGCCAGCAGCTCCCCCCTAATCGGGCAGTTCTTC. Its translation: CASSSPLIGQFF.